The clone carrying this TCR beta chain was detected a few times. This specimen comes from a study of blood T cells in healthy people across ages. Every donor contributed about 10 milliliters of peripheral blood by blood draw. Isolated per sample were at least 7 million PBMCs. For the second PCR, which ran for roughly 7 to 11 cycles, a sample-barcoded 5' primer and a J-beta primer mix were used. TCRdb redid the calling of the 5' RACE reads with MiXCR, one entry per CDR3 protein. Here the sample spans 600,000 to 900,000 distinct CDR3 sequences, around 24% being singletons. From germline, CDR1 is SGDLS and CDR2 YYNGEE. V lost 0 bases and J lost 3, with 15 bases in between. The CDR3 spans 16 residues. In addition, the sample was reused for a study of T cells of mothers and their children.

This receptor was identified in a boy aged 5-17 years in good health. The chain joins TRBV9 to TRBJ1-2; D may be TRBD1 (6 bases). The sample taken for sequencing was blood. The CDR3 spells CASSVDGAGADYGYTF. The CDR3 DNA reads as TGTGCCAGCAGCGTAGATGGGGCAGGGGCTGACTATGGCTACACCTTC.